Listed here are 27 T cell receptor beta chains from one sample, sequenced in a study of blood T cell repertoires in COVID-19. Repertoires were generated with immunoSEQ multiplex PCR, while TCRdb's copy carries only in-frame clones and drops some. In the table there are about 9,000 clones, under 90% of which are singletons. The source material was peripheral blood. These receptors all come from a human donor in a cohort sampled during active COVID-19.

The rearrangement links TRBV7-2 to TRBJ2-5; 9 bases match TRBD2. Trimming cost V 5 bases and J 1 base; bases outside gene matches: 5. Germline CDR1 SGHTA, CDR2 FQGNSA. This CDR3 has 15 amino acids. For the CDR3, the DNA is TGTGCCAGCAGCCAAGCGGGGGGTGCCCAAGAGACCCAGTACTTC. Translating gives CASSQAGGAQETQYF. Looking up the rest from reference TRBV7-2 and TRBJ2-5 gives the full variable domain: GAGVSQSPSNKVTEKGKDVELRCDPISGHTALYWYRQSLGQGLEFLIYFQGNSAPDKSGLPSDRFSAERTGGSVSTLTIQRTQQEDSAVYLCASSQAGGAQETQYFGPGTRLLVL.

The J gene is TRBJ1-1, the V gene TRBV24-1, with a tentative D call TRBD1 (6 bases). This CDR3 contains 13 residues. V lost 6 bases to trimming and J lost 2 bases, with 9 bases between them. Germline CDR1 reads KGHDR; CDR2 reads SFDVKD. The CDR3 DNA follows: TGTGCCACCAGTAGGACAGCCAACACTGAAGCTTTCTTT. Translation gives CATSRTANTEAFF.

In the case of this clone: Other DNA sequences within the sample encode an identical CDR3. The chain uses TRBV6-1 and TRBJ1-5, with 9 bases lining up with TRBD1. CDR1 and CDR2 from the germline V gene are MNHNS and SASEGT. The CDR3 is 15 amino acids. With V trimmed by 3 bases and J by 6 bases, 6 bases remained unmatched. The CDR3 sequence: CASSDNRGRSQPQHF. DNA for the CDR3: TGTGCCAGCAGTGATAACAGGGGGCGTAGTCAGCCCCAGCATTTT.

The CDR3 coding sequence is TGTGCCAGCTCACCAACGAACGGGGCGGGGAGTAACTATGGCTACACCTTC. Encoded protein: CASSPTNGAGSNYGYTF. The V gene is TRBV18, the J gene TRBJ1-2, with D perhaps TRBD1 (5 bases). CDR1 is KGHSH and CDR2 is LQKENI in the germline V gene. V shed 2 bases and J shed 1 base, with 17 bases lying between them. This CDR3 region has 17 residues.

The chain carries TRBV19 and TRBJ1-2, with a possible D match to TRBD1 (5 bases). V lost 10 bases and J 4 bases, leaving 13 bases between the germline ends. CDR3 length: 12 amino acids. Germline V gene sequence: CDR1 LNHDA, CDR2 SQIVND (reference sequence). CDR3: CATQGGAYGYTF. The CDR3 DNA is TGTGCCACCCAGGGTGGCGCCTATGGCTACACCTTC.

The CDR3 DNA reads as TGTGCCAGCTCTTACGGACAGGGAAATCAGCCCCAGCATTTT. Translation: CASSYGQGNQPQHF. This chain joins TRBV18 and TRBJ1-5; the match to TRBD1 covers 8 bases. CDR1 and CDR2 from the germline V gene are KGHSH and LQKENI. V lost 6 bases and J lost 4; bases outside the gene matches: 5. The CDR3 contains 14 residues.

V is TRBV3-1 (or the pseudogene TRBV3-2) and J is TRBJ1-1, with 10 bases fitting TRBD1. Germline CDR1 LGHDT, CDR2 YNNKEL (reference sequence). The CDR3 loop spans 14 amino acids. Trimming removed 6 bases from V and 6 bases from J; junction bases left unmatched: 7. The CDR3 bases are TGTGCCAGCAGTCGGACAGGGGGATGGCCTGAAGCTTTCTTT. Its translation: CASSRTGGWPEAFF.

J is TRBJ1-6 and V is TRBV30; perhaps TRBD1 as D (6 bases). V lost 1 base and J 9 bases, leaving 10 bases between the germline ends. CDR3 size: 13 residues. Germline CDR1 GTSNPN, CDR2 SVGIG (reference sequence). CDR3 protein: CAWSEGDSSPLHF. Here the CDR3 DNA reads TGTGCCTGGAGTGAGGGGGATAGTTCACCCCTCCACTTT.

V gene TRBV5-1 combines with J gene TRBJ2-4; possibly TRBD1 for D (6 bases). The length of the CDR3 is 14 residues. V gave up 4 bases and J gave up 4 bases, with 12 bases separating them. In germline, CDR1 is SGHRS, CDR2 YFSETQ. The chain's CDR3 is CASSHHQGKNIQYF. The DNA for the CDR3 is TGCGCCAGCAGCCATCATCAGGGGAAAAACATTCAGTACTTC.

This chain links TRBV11-2 with TRBJ1-6; D perhaps matches TRBD1 (5 bases). Looked up from germline, CDR1 is SGHAT and CDR2 is FQNNGV. V was cut by 0 bases and J by 9 bases, with 9 bases left in between. The CDR3 is 14 amino acids. The CDR3 bases are TGTGCCAGCAGCTTAGAGGCCAGGGTTTCACCCCTCCACTTT. Translation gives CASSLEARVSPLHF.

About this clone itself: Other nucleotide sequences from this sample produce the same CDR3. The chain links TRBV6-2 or TRBV6-3 to TRBJ1-5; 7 positions match TRBD1. V dropped 5 bases and J dropped 7; count of bases not matched to a gene: 8. The CDR3 has 14 residues. Germline-derived CDR1 and CDR2 are MNHEY and SVGEGT. CDR3: CASSPGTVGQPQHF. The DNA of the CDR3 is TGTGCCAGCAGTCCGGGGACAGTGGGGCAGCCCCAGCATTTT.

This sequence joins TRBV10-3 and TRBJ2-7, with D unclear. The CDR3 length is 13 residues. The V end lost 4 bases, the J end lost 3 bases, and 10 bases lay between the germline ends. Germline V gives CDR1 ENHRY, CDR2 SYGVKD. For the CDR3, the DNA is TGTGCCATCAGTGCCACCCCCTACTACGAGCAGTACTTC. Translation: CAISATPYYEQYF.

This chain connects TRBV6-2 or TRBV6-3 to TRBJ2-5; 16 positions agree with TRBD2. This CDR3 spans 17 amino acids. The trim removed 4 bases at V and 4 bases at J, leaving 6 bases unmatched. Germline CDR1 reads MNHEY; CDR2 reads SVGEGT. CDR3 residues: CASSSPGLAGGLETQYF. CDR3 sequence (DNA): TGTGCCAGCAGTTCCCCGGGACTAGCGGGGGGGCTAGAGACCCAGTACTTC.

The chain recombines TRBV19 with TRBJ1-5; D not resolved. V lost 1 base to trimming and J lost 2 bases, with 9 bases between them. CDR1 is LNHDA and CDR2 is SQIVND in the germline V gene (reference sequence). CDR3 size: 15 residues. The CDR3 DNA sequence: TGTGCCAGTAGTATAGTGTCCGAGGGCAATCAGCCCCAGCATTTT. Protein product: CASSIVSEGNQPQHF. Using reference TRBV19 and TRBJ1-5 for the parts outside the CDR3, the full variable domain is DGGITQSPKYLFRKEGQNVTLSCEQNLNHDAMYWYRQDPGQGLRLIYYSQIVNDFQKGDIAEGYSVSREKKESFPLTVTSAQKNPTAFYLCASSIVSEGNQPQHFGDGTRLSIL.

The chain couples TRBV9 to TRBJ2-3; 12 bases match TRBD2. Germline loops: CDR1 SGDLS, CDR2 YYNGEE. V lost 4 bases to trimming and J lost 6 bases; unmatched junction nucleotides: 9. This CDR3 spans 16 amino acids. The CDR3 loop reads CASSPGTSGWTDTQYF. The CDR3 region has the DNA TGTGCCAGCAGCCCCGGGACTAGCGGGTGGACGGATACGCAGTATTTT.

The gene calls are TRBV2 and TRBJ1-1, with 7 bases identical to TRBD1. The CDR3 covers 14 residues. The V and J ends lost 2 bases and 5 bases, in that order; junction bases with no gene match: 5. CDR1 and CDR2 from the germline V gene are SNHLY and FYNNEI. CDR3 sequence: CASSEPSTGTEAFF. DNA for the CDR3: TGTGCCAGCAGTGAACCCTCGACAGGGACTGAAGCTTTCTTT.

This chain joins TRBV7-9 and TRBJ1-1; possible D gene TRBD1, 5 bases. Germline-derived CDR1 and CDR2 are SEHNR and FQNEAQ (reference sequence). Trimming removed 5 bases at V and 7 bases at J, with 14 bases between. This CDR3 spans 13 amino acids. CDR3: CASSPIGGGEAFF. Written as DNA, the CDR3 is TGTGCCAGCAGCCCCATCGGGGGTGGTGAAGCTTTCTTT.

The chain recombines TRBV7-8 with TRBJ2-1; D call uncertain. Germline V gene lookup returns CDR1 SGHVS and CDR2 FQNEAQ. Trimming pared 5 bases from V and 0 bases from J, leaving 11 bases between. The CDR3 loop spans 15 amino acids. CDR3 DNA sequence: TGTGCCAGCAGCAAAAGCCGGAGCTCCTACAATGAGCAGTTCTTC. It encodes CASSKSRSSYNEQFF.

The V and J genes are TRBV25-1 and TRBJ1-5; 7 bases agree with TRBD1. The CDR3 consists of 16 residues. Looked up from germline, CDR1 is MGHDK and CDR2 is SYGVNS. V dropped 4 bases and J dropped 2; count of bases not matched to a gene: 8. In nucleotides, the CDR3 is TGTGCCAGCAGTGCCGGCGGGACAGTCGGCAATCAGCCCCAGCATTTT. Translation gives CASSAGGTVGNQPQHF.

This clone was picked up a small number of times. The chain combines TRBV18 with TRBJ1-3; D is uncertain. The germline V and J ends were trimmed by 3 bases and 2 bases, with 11 bases remaining between them. Germline CDR1 is KGHSH and CDR2 is LQKENI. The CDR3 consists of 15 residues. CDR3 loop: CASSPPGTPGNTIYF. The CDR3 DNA is TGTGCCAGCTCACCTCCAGGAACCCCTGGAAACACCATATATTTT.

This clone was recorded once. This rearrangement joins TRBV14 to TRBJ1-2, with D hard to call. V lost 4 bases and J lost 4, with 22 bases in between. The CDR3 spans 17 residues. Per the germline V gene, CDR1 is SGHDN and CDR2 is FVKESK. CDR3 amino acids: CASSPRTGGVRLYGYTF. CDR3 bases: TGTGCCAGCAGCCCAAGGACGGGCGGGGTCCGGCTCTATGGCTACACCTTC.

This clone was seen a single time. V and J are TRBV6-5 and TRBJ2-3; 8 nucleotides match TRBD1. Per the germline V gene, CDR1 is MNHEY and CDR2 is SVGAGI. Unmatched junction bases numbered 4, after V lost 1 base and J lost 7 bases. This CDR3 region has 14 residues. The DNA of the CDR3 is TGTGCCAGCAGTTACTATCAGGGGGCGAATACGCAGTATTTT. It codes for CASSYYQGANTQYF.

The CDR3 spells CASSFSGTNTDTQYF. CDR3 nucleotides: TGTGCCAGCAGCTTCTCCGGGACTAACACAGATACGCAGTATTTT. The chain combines TRBV11-3 with TRBJ2-3; 7 nucleotides match TRBD2. V was clipped by 3 bases and J by 2 bases; unmatched bases: 5. This CDR3 has 15 residues. Germline assignment: CDR1 SGHNT and CDR2 YENEEA.

V and J are TRBV4-3 and TRBJ1-3; D not certain. Germline V gene data show CDR1 as LGHNA and CDR2 as YSLEER. The CDR3 covers 16 residues. The V end lost 0 bases, the J end lost 0 bases, and 9 bases lay between the germline ends. CDR3 amino acids: CASSQDMRISGNTIYF. The CDR3 region has the DNA TGCGCCAGCAGCCAAGATATGAGGATCTCTGGAAACACCATATATTTT.

This chain links TRBV27 with TRBJ1-3, with TRBD1 identical over 7 bases. Germline CDR1 is MNHEY and CDR2 is SMNVEV (reference sequence). The CDR3 is 16 residues long. J lost 0 bases, V lost 2 bases, and 4 bases had no gene match. CDR3 residues: CASSLTQGGSGNTIYF. The CDR3 coding sequence is TGTGCCAGCAGTTTAACCCAGGGGGGCTCTGGAAACACCATATATTTT.

The chain combines TRBV28 with TRBJ1-2; 7 positions match TRBD1. The CDR3 is 13 amino acids. With 4 bases clipped from V and 8 bases from J, the junction kept 7 bases outside the gene matches. Germline CDR1 and CDR2: MDHEN and SYDVKM. The DNA for the CDR3 is TGTGCCAGCAGTTACAGGGGTTTAGGGGGCTACACCTTC. Translating it yields CASSYRGLGGYTF.

The chain couples TRBV20-1 to TRBJ2-1; tentatively, D is TRBD2 (6 bases). CDR1 and CDR2 from the germline V gene are DFQATT and SNEGSKA (reference sequence). Trimming took off 5 bases at V and 7 bases at J, with 9 bases between the two ends. CDR3 length: 11 residues. CDR3 DNA sequence: TGCAGTGCTTGGCGGGGAAATGAGCAGTTCTTC. Translation gives CSAWRGNEQFF.